This entry lists 16 T cell receptor beta chains sequenced from one sample in a study of T cells in Graves' hyperthyroidism and ophthalmopathy. RNA transcripts served as the template for amplifying TCR beta CDR3 regions. The HTBI set primed first-round TCR CDR3 RT-PCR. TCRdb analysed the multiplex PCR reads with MiXCR anew, one entry per CDR3 protein. Seen here are under 650,000 distinct CDR3 sequences, around 15% observed once, and the top ten hold 3% to 4%. Specimen: blood. These receptors were obtained from a woman under 40 with Graves' hyperthyroidism.

This clonotype showed up many times. The chain combines TRBV20-1 with TRBJ1-1, with D perhaps TRBD1 (5 bases). The CDR3 totals 12 residues. From germline, CDR1 is DFQATT and CDR2 SNEGSKA (reference sequence). The V end was cut by 4 bases, the J end by 5 bases, with 11 bases between. The CDR3 region has the DNA TGCAGTGCTATGGACGCAGGGACTGAAGCTTTCTTT. Translation gives CSAMDAGTEAFF.

The sample holds many counts of this clonotype. This chain joins TRBV11-2 and TRBJ2-3, with D possibly matching TRBD1 (5 bases). CDR3 length equals 15 residues. Trimming took 2 bases from V and 2 from J, leaving 11 bases between them. In germline, CDR1 is SGHAT, CDR2 FQNNGV. CDR3 nucleotides: TGTGCCAGCAGCTTACAGGGTTTGGACACAGATACGCAGTATTTT. Its translation is CASSLQGLDTDTQYF.

This clonotype appeared many times. The V and J genes are TRBV3-1 and TRBJ1-4; 8 bases are shared with TRBD1. V lost 6 bases to trimming and J lost 6 bases; unmatched junction nucleotides: 6. The CDR3 spans 14 residues. Germline values: CDR1 LGHDT, CDR2 YNNKEL (reference sequence). The CDR3: CASSRQGFHEKLFF. The CDR3 DNA reads TGTGCCAGCAGTCGACAGGGGTTTCATGAAAAACTGTTTTTT.

The chain joins TRBV4-2 to TRBJ2-3; TRBD2 agrees at 11 bases. J was trimmed by 2 bases and V by 1 base; bases with no gene match: 11. Germline V gene sequence: CDR1 LGHNA, CDR2 YNFKEQ. The CDR3 runs 19 residues. Here the CDR3 reads CASSQVPGLAVMITDTQYF. The CDR3 DNA follows: TGTGCCAGCAGCCAAGTACCGGGACTAGCGGTCATGATCACAGATACGCAGTATTTT.

Notes on this clonotype: A read error may be the cause here, since a much bigger clone is one base away. The chain combines TRBV11-1 with TRBJ2-5; D is unresolved. Trimming shortened V by 4 bases and J by 4 bases, and 13 bases separated the two germline ends. CDR1 is SGHAT and CDR2 is FQDESV in the germline V gene (reference sequence). The CDR3 contains 14 residues. As DNA, the CDR3 is TGTGCCAGCAGCTCGTCTAGGTACCGAGAGACCCAGTACTTC. This codes for CASSSSRYRETQYF.

This clonotype was detected ten times or more. The V call is TRBV2, the J call TRBJ2-3, with D perhaps matching TRBD2 (6 bases). CDR1 is SNHLY and CDR2 is FYNNEI in the germline V gene. The CDR3 loop spans 14 amino acids. Trimming stripped 3 bases from V and 4 bases from J, with 11 bases between. CDR3 loop: CASSDLAGSDTQYF. CDR3 in DNA: TGTGCCAGCAGTGATCTTGCGGGGTCAGATACGCAGTATTTT.

The chain combines TRBV28 with TRBJ1-2; 8 nucleotides match TRBD1. The CDR3 has 15 residues. From germline, CDR1 is MDHEN and CDR2 SYDVKM. Trimming removed 4 bases from V and 2 bases from J; junction bases left unmatched: 6. The CDR3 DNA reads as TGTGCCAGCAGTTGGAAGCGGACAGGGAACTATGGCTACACCTTC. Protein: CASSWKRTGNYGYTF.

This clonotype was counted only a few times. This rearrangement joins TRBV30 to TRBJ2-1; either TRBD1 or TRBD2 may supply D (6 bases each). The V gene's germline CDR1 is GTSNPN and CDR2 SVGIG (reference sequence). Trimming pared 5 bases from V and 2 bases from J, leaving 10 bases between. This CDR3 spans 13 amino acids. CDR3 protein: CAWRGTPYNEQFF. Written as DNA, the CDR3 is TGTGCCTGGCGCGGGACACCCTACAATGAGCAGTTCTTC.

The chain couples TRBV29-1 to TRBJ1-1, with a possible D match to TRBD1 (6 bases). The CDR3 sequence is 13 residues long. V was pared by 8 bases and J by 3 bases, with 16 bases between. Germline lookup yields CDR1 SQVTM and CDR2 ANQGSEA. Here the CDR3 DNA reads TGCAGCACTAACCGGGGGCAGGACACTGAAGCTTTCTTT. It is translated as CSTNRGQDTEAFF.

This clonotype occurred a few times. A junction end diverges from the germline sequence, so it may reflect a read error. The chain joins TRBV5-1 to TRBJ1-2; D unclear. The CDR3 is made up of 14 amino acids. Germline-derived CDR1 and CDR2 are SGHRS and YFSETQ. DNA for the CDR3: TGTGCCAGCAGCTTGGGAGCTTCAAACTATGGCTACACCTTC. Residues: CASSLGASNYGYTF.

About this clonotype: A read error may be the cause here, since a much bigger clone is one base away. The gene calls are TRBV11-1 and TRBJ2-2, with D hard to call. Germline values: CDR1 SGHAT, CDR2 FQDESV (reference sequence). The CDR3 has 15 residues. In DNA, the CDR3 is TGTGCCGGCAGTCACCAACGTACGAACACCGGGGAGCTGTTTTTT. Translation gives CAGSHQRTNTGELFF.

Points on this clonotype: One end of the junction does not line up with germline, which may come from a read error. The CDR3 DNA follows: TGCAGTGCTCGAGCCCAGGACCGATCGTGGGATGTTGGTTCACTCCTCCACTTT. It specifies CSARAQDRSWDVGSLLHF. The V call is TRBV20-1, the J call TRBJ1-6; unclear D gene. The CDR3 is made up of 18 amino acids. Per the germline V gene, CDR1 is DFQATT and CDR2 is SNEGSKA (reference sequence).

The chain employs TRBV4-1 and TRBJ2-1; D may be TRBD2 (6 bases). This CDR3 contains 13 residues. V was cut by 4 bases and J by 8 bases, with 12 bases left in between. Germline CDR1 is MGHRA and CDR2 is YSYEKL. CDR3 protein: CASSRREIYEQFF. CDR3 DNA sequence: TGCGCCAGCAGCCGGAGGGAGATATATGAGCAGTTCTTC.

This clonotype was picked up a small number of times. This chain uses TRBV7-8 with TRBJ1-2, with D tentatively TRBD1 (5 bases). This CDR3 is built from 16 residues. Germline CDR1 reads SGHVS; CDR2 reads FQNEAQ. The V and J ends lost 0 bases and 5 bases respectively, with 16 bases between them. CDR3 sequence reads: CASSLAYGADSYGYTF. The CDR3 DNA reads as TGTGCCAGCAGCTTAGCGTACGGGGCCGATTCTTATGGCTACACCTTC.

The chain combines TRBV19 with TRBJ2-1; 8 bases agree with TRBD2. CDR1 is LNHDA and CDR2 is SQIVND in the germline V gene (reference sequence). V lost 2 bases to trimming and J lost 0 bases; unmatched junction nucleotides: 3. The CDR3 loop spans 16 amino acids. In DNA form, the CDR3 reads TGTGCCAGTAGTATACCGCTAGCGGGCTCCTACAATGAGCAGTTCTTC. Translation: CASSIPLAGSYNEQFF.

This clonotype has a count of ten or more. The chain recombines TRBV10-3 with TRBJ1-5; maybe TRBD1 (5 bases). The germline V gene has CDR1 ENHRY and CDR2 SYGVKD. The CDR3 length is 14 residues. Trimming left V 4 bases short and J 4 bases short, with 11 bases between. CDR3 in DNA: TGTGCCATCAGTGGGGGCATATCTAATCAGCCCCAGCATTTT. It encodes CAISGGISNQPQHF.